The 9 T cell receptor beta chains given below trace back to one sample, sequenced in a study of type 1 regulatory T cells. No antigen has been assigned to these receptors. A single record per CDR3 protein comes from TCRdb applying MiXCR to the reads. The sample shows around 69,000 distinct CDR3 sequences, 50% to 70% of them seen only once. The specimen sequenced was cultured T cells, either the whole culture or a sorted T cell fraction (not recorded which). Described subset: Tr1-enriched cell product generated in vitro against host alloantigens. These receptors came from a human donor in good health.

The genes are TRBV7-2 and TRBJ2-1; D perhaps matches TRBD1 (5 bases). Germline values: CDR1 SGHTA, CDR2 FQGNSA. V lost 1 base, J lost 4 bases, and 14 bases lay in between. The CDR3 has 16 residues. The CDR3 loop reads CASSLVKGFLYNEQFF. DNA for the CDR3: TGTGCCAGCAGCTTAGTTAAGGGGTTTCTATACAATGAGCAGTTCTTC.

The V call is TRBV6-2 or TRBV6-3, the J call TRBJ2-3; tentatively, D is TRBD2 (5 bases). Trimming left V 2 bases short and J 2 bases short, with 11 bases between. Germline CDR1 MNHEY, CDR2 SVGEGT. The CDR3 extends over 15 amino acids. The CDR3 nucleotides are TGTGCCAGCAGTTACACCGGACTTCACACAGATACGCAGTATTTT. This gives the protein CASSYTGLHTDTQYF.

V usage is TRBV10-3 and J usage is TRBJ2-7; 11 bases map to TRBD1. Germline V lookup: CDR1 ENHRY, CDR2 SYGVKD. V trimming: 4 bases; J trimming: 5 bases; junction bases outside the gene matches: 4. The CDR3 covers 14 residues. The CDR3 sequence is CAISGDRGEDEQYF. CDR3 DNA: TGTGCCATCAGTGGGGACAGGGGGGAAGACGAGCAGTACTTC.

The chain uses TRBV7-2 and TRBJ2-3; TRBD1 aligns across 8 bases. Per the germline V gene, CDR1 is SGHTA and CDR2 is FQGNSA. Unmatched junction bases numbered 1, after V lost 3 bases and J lost 2 bases. The CDR3 runs 14 residues. DNA of the CDR3: TGTGCCAGCAGCTTGGGACAGGACACAGATACGCAGTATTTT. It translates to CASSLGQDTDTQYF.

Worth noting for this clonotype: The junction shows a germline mismatch at one end, possibly a read error. The rearrangement links TRBV4-1 to TRBJ1-1, with 9 bases identical to TRBD1. This CDR3 has 15 residues. From germline, CDR1 is MGHRA and CDR2 YSYEKL. CDR3 sequence reads: CASSQADRGNAEAFF. For the CDR3, the DNA is TGCGCCAGCAGCCAAGCTGACAGGGGGAACGCTGAAGCTTTCTTT.

The CDR3 DNA reads TGCAGTGCTAGAGATTTCGGCAGCACCGGGGAGCTGTTTTTT. Protein: CSARDFGSTGELFF. V gene TRBV20-1 combines with J gene TRBJ2-2; D call uncertain. The ends were cut back, 0 bases at V and 4 bases at J, with 9 bases in the middle. The CDR3 extends over 14 amino acids. Germline V gene data show CDR1 as DFQATT and CDR2 as SNEGSKA (reference sequence).

This clonotype came up once. This may be a read error, as it is one base from a much larger clone. The chain links TRBV28 to TRBJ1-6; D call uncertain. Germline V gene data show CDR1 as MDHEN and CDR2 as SYDVKM. The CDR3 consists of 12 residues. Trimming took 2 bases from V and 12 from J, leaving 8 bases between them. The CDR3 sequence is CASSLRVLPLHF. CDR3 coding DNA: TGTGCCAGCAGTTTAAGGGTATTACCCCTCCACTTT.

CDR3 nucleotide sequence: TGTGCCAGCAGTTACCGGTGGTCGCAGGTTGACACTGAAGCTTTCTTT. Translating gives CASSYRWSQVDTEAFF. The chain is built from TRBV6-5 and TRBJ1-1; D is ambiguous. Trimming took 2 bases from V and 3 from J, leaving 16 bases between them. CDR1 and CDR2 (germline): MNHEY, SVGAGI. This CDR3 region has 16 residues.

In this sample, this clonotype turned up a few times. This chain links TRBV7-2 with TRBJ2-5; D gene uncertain. With 4 bases removed from V and 3 bases from J, the gap between germline ends came to 9 bases. The length of the CDR3 is 13 residues. Looked up from germline, CDR1 is SGHTA and CDR2 is FQGNSA. This CDR3 is CASSWRSEETQYF. Here the CDR3 DNA reads TGTGCCAGCAGCTGGAGAAGCGAAGAGACCCAGTACTTC.